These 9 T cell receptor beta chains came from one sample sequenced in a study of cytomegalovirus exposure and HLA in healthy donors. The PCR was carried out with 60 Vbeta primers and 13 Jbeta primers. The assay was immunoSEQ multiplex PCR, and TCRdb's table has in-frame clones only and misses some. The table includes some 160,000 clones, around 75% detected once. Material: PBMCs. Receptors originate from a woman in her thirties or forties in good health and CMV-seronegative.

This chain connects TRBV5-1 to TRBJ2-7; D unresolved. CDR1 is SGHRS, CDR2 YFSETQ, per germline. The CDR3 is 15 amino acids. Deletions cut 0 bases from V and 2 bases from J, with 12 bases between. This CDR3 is CASSLAGFTPYEQYF. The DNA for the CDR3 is TGCGCCAGCAGCTTGGCCGGGTTTACCCCCTACGAGCAGTACTTC. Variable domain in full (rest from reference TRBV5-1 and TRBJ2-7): KAGVTQTPRYLIKTRGQQVTLSCSPISGHRSVSWYQQTPGQGLQFLFEYFSETQRNKGNFPGRFSGRQFSNSRSEMNVSTLELGDSALYLCASSLAGFTPYEQYFGPGTRLTVT.

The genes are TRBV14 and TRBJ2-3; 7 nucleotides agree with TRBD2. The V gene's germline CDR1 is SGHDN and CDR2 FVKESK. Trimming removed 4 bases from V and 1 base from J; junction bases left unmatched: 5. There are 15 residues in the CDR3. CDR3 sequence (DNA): TGTGCCAGCAGCCGGGTCGCGGGAGGCACAGATACGCAGTATTTT. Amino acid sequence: CASSRVAGGTDTQYF. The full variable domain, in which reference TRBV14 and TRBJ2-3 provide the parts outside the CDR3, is EAGVTQFPSHSVIEKGQTVTLRCDPISGHDNLYWYRRVMGKEIKFLLHFVKESKQDESGMPNNRFLAERTGGTYSTLKVQPAELEDSGVYFCASSRVAGGTDTQYFGPGTRLTVL.

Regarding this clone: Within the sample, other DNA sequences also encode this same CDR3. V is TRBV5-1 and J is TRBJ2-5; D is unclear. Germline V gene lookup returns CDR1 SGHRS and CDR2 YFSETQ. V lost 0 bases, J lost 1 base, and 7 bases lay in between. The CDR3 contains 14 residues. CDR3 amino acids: CASSLGTSQETQYF. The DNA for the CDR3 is TGCGCCAGCAGCTTGGGTACCAGCCAAGAGACCCAGTACTTC.

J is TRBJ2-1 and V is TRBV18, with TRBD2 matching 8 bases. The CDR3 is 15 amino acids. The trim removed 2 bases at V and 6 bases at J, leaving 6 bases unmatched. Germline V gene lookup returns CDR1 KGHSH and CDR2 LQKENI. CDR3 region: CASSPEIAGSNEQFF. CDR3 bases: TGTGCCAGCTCACCAGAAATAGCGGGATCCAATGAGCAGTTCTTC.

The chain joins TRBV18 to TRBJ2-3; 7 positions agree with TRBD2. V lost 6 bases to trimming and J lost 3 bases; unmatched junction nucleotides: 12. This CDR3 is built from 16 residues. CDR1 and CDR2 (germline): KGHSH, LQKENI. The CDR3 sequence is CASSLLLAVGTDTQYF. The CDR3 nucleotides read TGTGCCAGCTCTCTACTTCTAGCGGTCGGTACAGATACGCAGTATTTT.

The CDR3 here is CSGRLAGSYEQYF. The DNA of the CDR3 is TGCAGCGGTAGGCTAGCTGGGTCCTACGAGCAGTACTTC. The rearrangement uses TRBV29-1 and TRBJ2-7; TRBD2 is a possible D gene (5 bases). V was clipped by 7 bases and J by 1 base, with 14 bases between them. CDR3 size: 13 residues. From germline, CDR1 is SQVTM and CDR2 ANQGSEA.

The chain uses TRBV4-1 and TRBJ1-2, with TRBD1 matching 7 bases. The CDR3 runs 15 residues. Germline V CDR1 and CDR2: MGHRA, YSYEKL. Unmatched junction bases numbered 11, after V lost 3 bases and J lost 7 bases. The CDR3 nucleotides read TGCGCCAGCAGCCAGGCCGATTGGGACAGCAGTGGCTACACCTTC. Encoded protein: CASSQADWDSSGYTF.

The CDR3 DNA sequence: TGTGCCAGCGCGCTGGGACAGGGAATGGCTGAAGCTTTCTTT. Translated: CASALGQGMAEAFF. The chain employs TRBV6-5 and TRBJ1-1; 9 bases agree with TRBD1. The CDR3 is made up of 14 amino acids. The germline CDR1 and CDR2 sequences are MNHEY and SVGAGI. With V trimmed by 8 bases and J by 6 bases, 10 bases remained unmatched.

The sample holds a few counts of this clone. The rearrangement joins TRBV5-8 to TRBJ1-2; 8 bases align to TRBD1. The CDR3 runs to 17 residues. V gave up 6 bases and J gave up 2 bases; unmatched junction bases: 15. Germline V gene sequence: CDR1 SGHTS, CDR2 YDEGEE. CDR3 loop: CASTLTLGTGRNYGYTF. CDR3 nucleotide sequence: TGTGCCAGCACCTTAACGTTGGGGACAGGTCGAAACTATGGCTACACCTTC. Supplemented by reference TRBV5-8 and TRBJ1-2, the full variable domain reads EAGVTQSPTHLIKTRGQQATLRCSPISGHTSVYWYQQALGLGLQFLLWYDEGEERNRGNFPPRFSGRQFPNYSSELNVNALELEDSALYLCASTLTLGTGRNYGYTFGSGTRLTVV.